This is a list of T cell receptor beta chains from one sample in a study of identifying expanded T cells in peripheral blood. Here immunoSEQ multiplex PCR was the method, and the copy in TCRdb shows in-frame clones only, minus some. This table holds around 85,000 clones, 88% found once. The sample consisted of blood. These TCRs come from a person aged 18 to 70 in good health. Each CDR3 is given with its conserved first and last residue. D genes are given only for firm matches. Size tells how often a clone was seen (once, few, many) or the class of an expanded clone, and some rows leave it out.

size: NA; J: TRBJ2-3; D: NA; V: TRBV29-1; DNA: TGCAGCGTAGTCCGGGGTCGGGCAGATACGCAGTATTTT; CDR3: CSVVRGRADTQYF
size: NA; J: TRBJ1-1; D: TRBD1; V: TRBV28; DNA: TGTGCCAGCAGTGTACCGGGACAGGAGGCTTTCTTT; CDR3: CASSVPGQEAFF
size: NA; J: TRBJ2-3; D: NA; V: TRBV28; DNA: TGTGCCAGCAGTTTCTTTGTAGGCAGGGTAACAGATACGCAGTATTTT; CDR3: CASSFFVGRVTDTQYF
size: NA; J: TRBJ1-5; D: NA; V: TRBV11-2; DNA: TGTGCCAGCAGCTTTAGTGACGGGAGCAATCAGCCCCAGCATTTT; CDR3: CASSFSDGSNQPQHF
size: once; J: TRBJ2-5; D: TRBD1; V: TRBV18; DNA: TGTGCCAGCTCCCGAGGGGGCTTCCACCAAGAGACCCAGTACTTC; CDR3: CASSRGGFHQETQYF
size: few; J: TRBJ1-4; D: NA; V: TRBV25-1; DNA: TGTGCCAGCAGTGTTGGGACGGGGGCAACTAATGAAAAACTGTTTTTT; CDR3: CASSVGTGATNEKLFF
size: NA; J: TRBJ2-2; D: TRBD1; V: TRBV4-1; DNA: TGCGCCAGCAGCGCCATACTCTCTGAGAGGGGGCGATTAGGTGCCGGGGAGCTGTTTTTT; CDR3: CASSAILSERGRLGAGELFF
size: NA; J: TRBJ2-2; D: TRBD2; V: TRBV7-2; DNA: TGTGCCAGCAGCTCAGGCCCGGGGGGTGGAGGGGCCGGGGAGCTGTTTTTT; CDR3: CASSSGPGGGGAGELFF
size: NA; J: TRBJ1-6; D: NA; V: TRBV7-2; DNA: TGTGCCAGCAGCTTAGGGACATCGAATTCACCCCTCCACTTT; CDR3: CASSLGTSNSPLHF
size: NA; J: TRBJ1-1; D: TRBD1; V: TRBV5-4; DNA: TGTGCCAGCAGCTTGAGGGGGCTAGGCACTGAAGCTTTCTTT; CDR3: CASSLRGLGTEAFF
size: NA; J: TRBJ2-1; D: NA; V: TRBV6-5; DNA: TGTGCCAGCAGTCGCCACCCCTCCCAGGAGCAGTTCTTC; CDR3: CASSRHPSQEQFF
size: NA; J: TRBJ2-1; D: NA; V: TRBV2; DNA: TGTGCCAGCAGTGAAGGTGGGGGCCTTTGGGATGAGCAGTTCTTC; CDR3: CASSEGGGLWDEQFF
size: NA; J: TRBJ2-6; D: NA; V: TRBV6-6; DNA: TGTGCCAGCAGTTACCTTTCTGGGACCAACGTCCTGACTTTC; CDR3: CASSYLSGTNVLTF
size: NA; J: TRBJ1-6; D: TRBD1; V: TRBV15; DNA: TGTGCCACCAGCGAACAGGGGTTGCCACCCCTCCACTTT; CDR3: CATSEQGLPPLHF
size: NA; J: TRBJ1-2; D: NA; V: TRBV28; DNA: TGTGCCAGCAGTTTAGGTCGGGCTTTGGGCTTC; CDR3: CASSLGRALGF
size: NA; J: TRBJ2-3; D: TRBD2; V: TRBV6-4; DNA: TGTGCCAGCAGTGACACAAGTACTAGCGGCGCGGAGTCGCAGTATTTT; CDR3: CASSDTSTSGAESQYF
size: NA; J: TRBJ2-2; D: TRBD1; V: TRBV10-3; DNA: TGTGCCACCTGGACAGGGTCGAACACCGGGGAGCTGTTTTTT; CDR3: CATWTGSNTGELFF
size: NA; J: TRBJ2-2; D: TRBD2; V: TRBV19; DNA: TGTGCCAGTAGTATAGCCCGGCGGGGGACCACCCCCGGGGAGCTGTTTTTT; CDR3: CASSIARRGTTPGELFF
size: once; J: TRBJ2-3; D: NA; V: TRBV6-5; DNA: TGTGCCAGCAGTTATGACAGTAACACAGATACGCAGTATTTT; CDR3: CASSYDSNTDTQYF
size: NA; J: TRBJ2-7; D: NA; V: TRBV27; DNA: TGTGCCAGCAGTTCACGGGCCGCGGGCGAGCAGTACTTC; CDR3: CASSSRAAGEQYF
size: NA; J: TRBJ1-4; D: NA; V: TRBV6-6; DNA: TGTGCCAGCAGTTACTCGACGACGCCCGAAAAACTGTTTTTT; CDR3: CASSYSTTPEKLFF
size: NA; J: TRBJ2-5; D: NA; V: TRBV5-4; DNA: TGTGCCAGCAGCTCGGGGGCAAGCGGCGGTTTCTTAAAGACCCAGTACTTC; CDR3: CASSSGASGGFLKTQYF
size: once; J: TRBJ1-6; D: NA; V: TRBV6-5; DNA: TGTGCCAGCACCCTACAGGGTTACTCAAGTTCACCCCTCCACTTT; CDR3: CASTLQGYSSSPLHF
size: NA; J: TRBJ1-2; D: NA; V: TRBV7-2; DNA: TGTGCCAGCAGCTTAGTTTTCCCGGGTGCTGGCTACACCTTC; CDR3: CASSLVFPGAGYTF
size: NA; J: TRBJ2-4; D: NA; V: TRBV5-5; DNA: TGTGCCAGCAGCTTCGCAGAAAACATTCAGTACTTC; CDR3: CASSFAENIQYF
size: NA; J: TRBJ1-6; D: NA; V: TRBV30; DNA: TGTGCCTGGAACCCCGGAAGGGTAAATTCACCCCTCCACTTT; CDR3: CAWNPGRVNSPLHF
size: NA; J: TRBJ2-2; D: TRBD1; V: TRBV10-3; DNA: TGTGCCATCGGGACAGGGAGTGCCACCGGGGAGCTGTTTTTT; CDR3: CAIGTGSATGELFF
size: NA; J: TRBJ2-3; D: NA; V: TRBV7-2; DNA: TGTGCCAGCAGCTCCCCTAGTTCGCCAGATACGCAGTATTTT; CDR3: CASSSPSSPDTQYF
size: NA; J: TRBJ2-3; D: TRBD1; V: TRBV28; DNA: TGTGCCAGCAGTAGTCCCGGGACAGGGGTTCCAGATACGCAGTATTTT; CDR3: CASSSPGTGVPDTQYF
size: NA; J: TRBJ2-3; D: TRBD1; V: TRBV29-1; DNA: TGCAGCGTTGAAGATCGGTTCAGGGGGACCACAGATACGCAGTATTTT; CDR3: CSVEDRFRGTTDTQYF
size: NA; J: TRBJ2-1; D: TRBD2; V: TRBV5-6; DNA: TGTGCCAGCAGCTTGGCCCGCGGGGGGGCCGTAGGCAATGAGCAGTTCTTC; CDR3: CASSLARGGAVGNEQFF
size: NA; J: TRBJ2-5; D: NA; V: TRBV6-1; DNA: TGTGCCAGCAGCCTGACCCTCCAGGAGACCCAGTACTTC; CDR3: CASSLTLQETQYF
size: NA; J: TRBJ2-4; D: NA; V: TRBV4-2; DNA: TGTGCCAGCAGCCTCTCAAGCGCGGGATTAGCCAAAAACATTCAGTACTTC; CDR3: CASSLSSAGLAKNIQYF
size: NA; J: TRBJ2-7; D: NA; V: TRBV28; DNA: TGTGCCAGCAGTCCCCCCGCCTCCCTCTACGAGCAGTACTTC; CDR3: CASSPPASLYEQYF
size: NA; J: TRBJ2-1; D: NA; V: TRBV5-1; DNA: TGCGCCAGCAGCTTGGACCTTCGGGGTGAGCAGTTCTTC; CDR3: CASSLDLRGEQFF
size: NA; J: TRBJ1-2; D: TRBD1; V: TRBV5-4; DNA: TGTGCCAGCAGCTTGGGGCAGGGGGCTGAGGGCTACACCTTC; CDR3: CASSLGQGAEGYTF
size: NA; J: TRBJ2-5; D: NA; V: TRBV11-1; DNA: TGTGCCAGCAGCTTACGAAGGTCAACCACACAAGAGACCCAGTACTTC; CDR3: CASSLRRSTTQETQYF
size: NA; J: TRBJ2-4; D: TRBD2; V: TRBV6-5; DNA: TGTGCCAGCAGGTCTAGCGGGGCAAACATTCAGTACTTC; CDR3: CASRSSGANIQYF
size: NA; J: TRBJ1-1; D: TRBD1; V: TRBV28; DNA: TGTGCCAGCAGGACCACAGGGGGGAACACTGAAGCTTTCTTT; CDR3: CASRTTGGNTEAFF
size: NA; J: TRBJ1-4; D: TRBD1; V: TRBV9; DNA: TGTGCCAGCAGCGTAGATCAGCTTTGGACAGGGAACGAAAAACTGTTTTTT; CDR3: CASSVDQLWTGNEKLFF
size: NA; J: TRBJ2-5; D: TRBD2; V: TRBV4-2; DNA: TGTGCCAGCAGCCCCGAACCACTAGCGGGGGGGCAAGAGACCCAGTACTTC; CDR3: CASSPEPLAGGQETQYF
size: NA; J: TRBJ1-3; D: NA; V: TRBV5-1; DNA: TGCGCCAGCAGCCAAAATCCCGTTGGGGCTGGAAACACCATATATTTT; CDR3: CASSQNPVGAGNTIYF
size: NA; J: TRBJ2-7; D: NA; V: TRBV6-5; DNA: TGTGCCACCATGCGGCAGGGGGGCCCCTACGAGCAGTACTTC; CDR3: CATMRQGGPYEQYF
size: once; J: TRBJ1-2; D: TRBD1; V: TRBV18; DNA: TGTGCCAGCTCACCGACAGGGGCTTATAGGAATGGCTACACCTTC; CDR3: CASSPTGAYRNGYTF